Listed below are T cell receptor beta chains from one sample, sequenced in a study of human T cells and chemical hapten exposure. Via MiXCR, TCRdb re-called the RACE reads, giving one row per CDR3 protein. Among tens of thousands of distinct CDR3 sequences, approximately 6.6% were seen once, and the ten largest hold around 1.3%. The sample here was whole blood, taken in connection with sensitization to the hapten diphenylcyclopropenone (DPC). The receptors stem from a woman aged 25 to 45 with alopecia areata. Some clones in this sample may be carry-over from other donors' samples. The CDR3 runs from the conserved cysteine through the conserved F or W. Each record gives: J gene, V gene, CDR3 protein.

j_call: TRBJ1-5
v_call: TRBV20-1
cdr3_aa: CSARVGGISNQPQHF

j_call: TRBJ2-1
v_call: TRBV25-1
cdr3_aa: CASSQQQGARYNEQFF

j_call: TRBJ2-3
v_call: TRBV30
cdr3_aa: CASTRTSGGGTDTQYF

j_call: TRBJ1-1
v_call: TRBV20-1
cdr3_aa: CSARAALLEAFF

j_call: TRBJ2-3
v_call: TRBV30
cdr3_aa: CAWSRDVDTQYF

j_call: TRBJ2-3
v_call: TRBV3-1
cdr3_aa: CASSRKFSGGADTQYF

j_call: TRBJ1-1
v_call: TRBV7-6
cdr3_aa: CASSLYDRNTEAFF

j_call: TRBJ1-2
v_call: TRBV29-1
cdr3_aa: CSSSEANYGYTF

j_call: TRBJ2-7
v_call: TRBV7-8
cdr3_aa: CASSLTGANWEQYF

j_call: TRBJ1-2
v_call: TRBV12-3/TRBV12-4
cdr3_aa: CASSRAQLFYNYGYTF

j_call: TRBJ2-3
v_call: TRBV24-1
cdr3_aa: CATSDLRTDTQYF

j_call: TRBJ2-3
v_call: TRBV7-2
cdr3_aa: CASTWGGSTDTQYF

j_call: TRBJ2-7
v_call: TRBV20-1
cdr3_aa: CSASSGTRSSYEQYF

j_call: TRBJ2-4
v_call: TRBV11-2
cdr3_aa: CASSPGNLKNIQYF

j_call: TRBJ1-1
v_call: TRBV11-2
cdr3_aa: CASSLIRGTEAFF

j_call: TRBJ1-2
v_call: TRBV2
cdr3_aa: CASSDGPGQPYGYNF

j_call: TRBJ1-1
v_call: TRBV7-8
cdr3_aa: CASSGARNIGSGAFF

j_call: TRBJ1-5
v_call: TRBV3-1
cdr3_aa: CASSRTGVGNQPQHF

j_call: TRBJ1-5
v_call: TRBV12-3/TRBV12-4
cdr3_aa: CASSFAGLNQPQHF

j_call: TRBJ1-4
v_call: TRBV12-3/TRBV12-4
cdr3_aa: CASSFQDRGEKLFF

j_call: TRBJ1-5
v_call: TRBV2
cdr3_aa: CASSEFRASWGSGQPQHF

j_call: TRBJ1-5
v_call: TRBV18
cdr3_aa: CASSDSHQPQHF

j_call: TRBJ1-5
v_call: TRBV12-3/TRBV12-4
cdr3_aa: CASNSQGGNQPQHF